This T cell receptor (beta chain) emerged from a study of glioma-infiltrating T cells. In the case of this clonotype: Its antigen is undetermined. This CDR3 fails to terminate in the conserved phenylalanine or tryptophan, so it likely reflects a read error.

Using RNA template, CDR3s of TCR alpha and beta were amplified with iRepertoire arm-PCR. TCRdb passed the multiplex PCR reads through MiXCR, listing each CDR3 protein once. The sample shows about 200,000 distinct CDR3 sequences, approximately 30% of them seen only once. Findings and limits, study-wide: Very few CDR3 sequences were shared between tissue and blood.

V shed 4 bases and J 7 bases; nucleotides not matched to a gene: 7. This CDR3 has 13 residues. Per the germline V gene, CDR1 is SQVTM and CDR2 is ANQGSEA. Sequenced sample: glioma tissue, nonneoplastic brain tissue, or PBMCs (not recorded which). The receptor comes from a human donor with low-grade glioma or glioblastoma, undergoing nonglioma brain surgery, or in good health (not recorded which). J is TRBJ1-2 and V is TRBV29-1; 9 bases agree with TRBD1. The CDR3 nucleotides read TGCAGCGTTGCCACAGGGGGCCCTTTTGGCTACACCCTC. It translates to CSVATGGPFGYTL.